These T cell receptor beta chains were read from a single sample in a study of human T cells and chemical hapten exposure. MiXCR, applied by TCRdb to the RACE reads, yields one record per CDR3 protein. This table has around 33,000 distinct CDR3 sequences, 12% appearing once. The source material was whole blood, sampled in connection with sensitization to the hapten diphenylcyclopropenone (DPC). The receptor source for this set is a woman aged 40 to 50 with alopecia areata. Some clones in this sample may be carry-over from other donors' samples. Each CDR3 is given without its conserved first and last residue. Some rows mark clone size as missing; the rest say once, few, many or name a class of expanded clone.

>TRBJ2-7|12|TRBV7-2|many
ASSYRQGIYEQY
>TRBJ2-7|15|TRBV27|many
ASSFLDQRRGHREQY
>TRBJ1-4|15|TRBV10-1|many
ASSPGLGGATNEKLF
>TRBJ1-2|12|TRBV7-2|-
ASSLAGGLYGYT
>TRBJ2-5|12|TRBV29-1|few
SGSLRGGQETQY
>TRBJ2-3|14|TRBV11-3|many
ASSLLAGDSTDTQY
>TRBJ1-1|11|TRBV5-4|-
ASSFTGFTEAF
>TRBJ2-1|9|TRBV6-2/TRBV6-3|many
ASSWGDEQF
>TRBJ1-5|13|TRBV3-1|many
ASSPQMGGNQPQH
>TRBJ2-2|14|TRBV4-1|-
ASSQSETRDTGELF
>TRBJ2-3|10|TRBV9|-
ASSMGEGTQY
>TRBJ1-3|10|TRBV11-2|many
ASSRQGNTIY
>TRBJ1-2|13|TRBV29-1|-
SVAPRLTGSYGYT
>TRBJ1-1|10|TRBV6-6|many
ASSGDLHEAF
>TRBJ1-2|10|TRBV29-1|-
SVERRGYGYT
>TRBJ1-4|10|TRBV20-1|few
SARPDNQKLF
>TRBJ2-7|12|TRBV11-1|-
ASSSNPGPYEQY
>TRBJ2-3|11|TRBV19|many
ASSFSSSDTQY
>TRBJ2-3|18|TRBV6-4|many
ASSDSWLAGPSYPTDTQY
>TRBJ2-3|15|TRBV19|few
ASSIDPRGANTDTQY
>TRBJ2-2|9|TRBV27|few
ASSKGRELF
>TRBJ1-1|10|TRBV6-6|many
ASSYPQGEAF
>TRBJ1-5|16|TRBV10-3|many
AISEETIGQGRLQPQH
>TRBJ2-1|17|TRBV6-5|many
ASSYLTSGRALTYNEQF
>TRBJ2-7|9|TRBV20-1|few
STAYRYEQY
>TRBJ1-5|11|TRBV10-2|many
ASSDALGQPQH
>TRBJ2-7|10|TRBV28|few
ASTASRYEQY
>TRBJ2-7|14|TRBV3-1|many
ASSLNDRGDSYEQY